The T cell receptor beta chain described here comes from a study of T cells in Graves' hyperthyroidism and ophthalmopathy (dated by TCRdb to about 2019). General notes on the study: Peripheral blood samples were taken at initial diagnosis, before any treatment was given. An independent validation cohort of fewer than 20 hyperthyroidism patients and 17 patients who later progressed to ophthalmopathy tested prospective prediction of ophthalmopathy. Thyroid tissue and blood T-cell repertoires from about six Graves' hyperthyroidism patients were also compared in the study. A discovery cohort of roughly 96 patients, roughly 43 with Graves' ophthalmopathy and under 60 with stable Graves' hyperthyroidism, was used to find distinguishing TCR V-J signatures. Following sampling, methimazole starting at 30 mg daily was given to hyperthyroidism patients, and high-dose intravenous methylprednisolone was given to ophthalmopathy patients. The 85 to 100 discovery patients were divided at random into training and test sets in a 7:3 ratio. The paper describes TCR Vbeta CDR3 sequencing of fewer than 150 peripheral blood samples, made up of some 40 ophthalmopathy patients, 70 to 80 hyperthyroidism patients and approximately 17 progressor patients. Study-wide conclusions, independent of this receptor: A 13 V-J signature model separated ophthalmopathy from stable hyperthyroidism, with around 90% sensitivity and 81.08% specificity in cross-validation and 80%/75% in testing. In validation, the model predicted progression to ophthalmopathy a median of roughly 6.1 months before onset, with about 67% sensitivity and more than 72% specificity. No statistical method was used to set the sample size in advance, and investigators knew the group allocation. Most expanded thyroid clonotypes (frequency above 0.001) were also detected in blood, a finding suggesting that blood repertoires may reflect thyroid immune responses.

A note on this clonotype: Its antigen remains undetermined. Base-call qualities are not available, and no considerably larger clone is one nucleotide away.

Amplification of TCR beta CDR3 regions was carried out from RNA transcripts. A first-round RT-PCR of the TCR CDR3 used the HTBI primer set with the Qiagen OneStep RT-PCR kit. The libraries were constructed in a second round of multiplex PCR and then size-selected and purified. Paired-end sequencing of the libraries was performed with 100 bp reads on an Illumina HiSeq2000. Per the source publication's procedure: SOAPnuke was used to process the raw data, removing reads that contained adapters or uncalled bases, had a mean Phred below 15, or lacked an exact match to the constant primer or identifier. COPE v1.2.5 was used to merge the high-quality paired reads, and each unique nucleotide sequence was defined as a clonotype. Clonotypes were aligned to IMGT TRBV, TRBD and TRBJ reference segments using MiTCR v1.1. Only V-J combinations with frequency above 0.0001, covering 99% to 99.2% of repertoires, were analysed. The TCS score was defined as the ratio of F50 (clonal expansion) to E x V (chaos), calculated using BLOSUM62-based TCRdist between CDR3 peptides within each V-J. Welch's t-statistics and random forest reduced roughly 540 V-J features to 10 to 15, which were used in a naive Bayes classifier (R e1071). The Morisita-Horn index was used to measure how similar the thyroid and blood repertoires were. TCRdb ran its own pipeline on the public reads, namely fastp trimming at Q25 and MiXCR clone calling, and kept in-frame beta chains. Duplicate CDR3 protein sequences are folded into a single record with the most common DNA and genes. The V and J calls follow TCRdb's processing rather than the paper's. Present in this sample are around 760,000 distinct CDR3 sequences, about 35% of which were seen just once. About a third of the sample is held by the ten biggest clonotypes.

Stable Graves' hyperthyroidism was defined as no progression to ophthalmopathy during 18 months of follow-up. Hyperthyroidism patients were newly diagnosed, with disease duration under 2 months, and aged 18 to 65 years. Any patient with an uncontrolled infection, another autoimmune disease, pregnancy or lactation was excluded. Diagnoses relied on clinical symptoms, serum thyroxine and TRAb, thyroid ultrasound and orbital computed tomography. PBMCs were isolated from more than 8 ml of fresh peripheral blood by Ficoll-Paque density gradient centrifugation. Total RNA was extracted with Trizol reagent, and quality was checked on an Agilent 2100 Bioanalyzer. The CDR1 and CDR2 encoded by the germline V gene (reference sequence) are DFQATT and SNEGSKA. The CDR3 goes from the cysteine to the phenylalanine over 13 residues. Only the CDR3 portion is preserved as DNA: 39 bases, with reading frame beginning at the first base.

Recombination joined TRBV20-1 with TRBJ2-1; 11 bases in the junction line up with TRBD2. The clonotype was recovered from a woman aged 40 to 55 with Graves' hyperthyroidism. Sequencing was performed on blood. The nucleotides are TGCAGCGTTCGGCTAGCGGGAGGACATGAGCAGTTCTTC. This encodes CSVRLAGGHEQFF.